This T cell receptor (beta chain) was sequenced in a study of cytomegalovirus exposure and HLA in healthy donors. Use of 60 Vbeta and 13 Jbeta primers characterized the PCR. The data were produced by immunoSEQ multiplex PCR, yet TCRdb's version contains in-frame clones alone and is incomplete. The sample yields 200,000 or so clones, about two thirds seen once. The germline gives CDR1 SGHTA, CDR2 FQGNSA. J lost 3 bases, V lost 2 bases, and 10 bases had no gene match. This CDR3 is built from 17 residues. Sequencing input: PBMCs. The sequence came from a man between 40 and 49 years old in good health and CMV-seropositive. The chain employs TRBV7-2 and TRBJ2-7, with 10 bases matching TRBD1. The CDR3 spells CASSLSSFGTGVYEQYF. The CDR3 DNA reads as TGTGCCAGCAGCTTAAGTTCATTCGGGACAGGGGTCTACGAGCAGTACTTC.